The 5 T cell receptor beta chains given below trace back to one sample, sequenced in a study of blood T cell repertoires in COVID-19. The assay was immunoSEQ multiplex PCR, and TCRdb's table has in-frame clones only and misses some. The profile shows 200,000 to 300,000 clones, around 85% of them singletons. Sequencing was performed on peripheral blood. The source is a woman aged 55-70 years with active or convalescent COVID-19.

V usage is TRBV30 and J usage is TRBJ1-1, with D hard to call. The CDR3 length is 13 residues. Germline V gene data show CDR1 as GTSNPN and CDR2 as SVGIG (reference sequence). Trimming removed 2 bases at V and 0 bases at J, with 7 bases between. CDR3 in DNA: TGTGCCTGGAGTAGAGGGTTGAACACTGAAGCTTTCTTT. This translates into CAWSRGLNTEAFF.

The chain combines TRBV24-1 with TRBJ2-1; 7 bases map to TRBD1. The CDR3 is 18 amino acids. Germline CDR1 is KGHDR and CDR2 is SFDVKD. Trimming removed 3 bases from V and 6 bases from J; junction bases left unmatched: 16. The CDR3 here is CATSDKRQGEGLRNEQFF. CDR3 coding DNA: TGTGCCACCAGTGATAAACGACAGGGTGAGGGGCTACGCAATGAGCAGTTCTTC.

The chain links TRBV6-5 to TRBJ2-5; 9 nucleotides line up with TRBD1. The trim removed 5 bases at V and 6 bases at J, leaving 4 bases unmatched. Germline CDR1 is MNHEY and CDR2 is SVGAGI. The CDR3 is 13 amino acids. The CDR3 DNA sequence: TGTGCCAGCAGTCGAGGACAGGGGCAGACCCAGTACTTC. This gives the protein CASSRGQGQTQYF.

CDR3 region: CASTPVNTEAFF. The CDR3 DNA is TGTGCCAGCACCCCGGTGAACACTGAAGCTTTCTTT. The V and J genes are TRBV2 and TRBJ1-1, with D unresolved. CDR1 is SNHLY, CDR2 FYNNEI, per germline. This CDR3 spans 12 amino acids. V was pared by 7 bases and J by 0 bases, with 6 bases between.

The chain combines TRBV28 with TRBJ2-5; TRBD2 matches 7 bases. The ends lost 7 bases at V and 6 bases at J; junction bases unmatched: 17. Germline CDR1 MDHEN, CDR2 SYDVKM. The length of the CDR3 is 16 residues. The CDR3 is CASKPPPSGSWKTQYF. The CDR3 DNA reads TGTGCCAGCAAACCGCCTCCTAGCGGATCTTGGAAGACCCAGTACTTC.